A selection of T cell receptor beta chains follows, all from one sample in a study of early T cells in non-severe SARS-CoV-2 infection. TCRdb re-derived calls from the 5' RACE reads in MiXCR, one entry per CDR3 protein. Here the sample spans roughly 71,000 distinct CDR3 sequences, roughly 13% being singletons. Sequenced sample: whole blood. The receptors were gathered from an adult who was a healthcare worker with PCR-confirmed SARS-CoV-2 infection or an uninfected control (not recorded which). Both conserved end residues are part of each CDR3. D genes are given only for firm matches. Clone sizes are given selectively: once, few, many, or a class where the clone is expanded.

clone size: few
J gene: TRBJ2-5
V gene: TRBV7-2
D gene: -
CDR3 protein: CASSYGMREETQYF
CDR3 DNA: TGTGCCAGCAGCTATGGGATGAGGGAAGAGACCCAGTACTTC

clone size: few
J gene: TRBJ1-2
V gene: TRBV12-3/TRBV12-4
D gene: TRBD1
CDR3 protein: CASLKQGARGYTF
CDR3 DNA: TGTGCCAGCCTGAAACAGGGGGCGCGTGGCTACACCTTC

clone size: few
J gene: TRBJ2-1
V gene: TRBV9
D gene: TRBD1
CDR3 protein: CASSGTGTGLNEQFF
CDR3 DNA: TGTGCCAGCAGCGGTACCGGGACAGGGCTGAATGAGCAGTTCTTC

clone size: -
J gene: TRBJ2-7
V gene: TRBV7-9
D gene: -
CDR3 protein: CASSFGGTYEQYF
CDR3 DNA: TGTGCCAGCAGCTTTGGGGGAACCTACGAGCAGTACTTC

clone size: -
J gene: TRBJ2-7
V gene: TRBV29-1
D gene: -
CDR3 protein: CSVDTGKAEQYF
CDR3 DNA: TGCAGCGTGGACACAGGGAAGGCCGAGCAGTACTTC

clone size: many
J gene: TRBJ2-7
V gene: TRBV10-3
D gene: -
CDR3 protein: CAISEYRDRYEQYF
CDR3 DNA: TGTGCCATCAGTGAGTACAGGGATAGATACGAGCAGTACTTC

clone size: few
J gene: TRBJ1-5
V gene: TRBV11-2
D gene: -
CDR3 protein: CASSLGGGNQPQHF
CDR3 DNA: TGTGCCAGCAGCTTGGGGGGAGGCAATCAGCCCCAGCATTTT

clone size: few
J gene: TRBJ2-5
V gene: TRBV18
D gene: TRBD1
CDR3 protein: CASSLDRVTETQYF
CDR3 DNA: TGTGCCAGCTCACTCGACAGGGTCACAGAGACCCAGTACTTC

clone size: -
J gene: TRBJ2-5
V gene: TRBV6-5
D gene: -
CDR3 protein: CASSYSGETQYF
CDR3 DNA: TGTGCCAGCAGTTACTCGGGAGAGACCCAGTACTTC

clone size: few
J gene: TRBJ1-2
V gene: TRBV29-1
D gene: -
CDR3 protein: CSVEEGAAFF
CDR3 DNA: TGCAGCGTTGAAGAGGGGGCGGCCTTCTTC

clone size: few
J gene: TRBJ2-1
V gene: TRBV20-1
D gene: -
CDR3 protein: CSALMGVNEQFF
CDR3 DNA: TGCAGTGCCCTCATGGGGGTCAATGAGCAGTTCTTC

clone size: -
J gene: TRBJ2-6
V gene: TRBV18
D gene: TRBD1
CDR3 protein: CASSPDRAGANVLTF
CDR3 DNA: TGTGCCAGCTCACCCGACAGGGCTGGGGCCAACGTCCTGACTTTC

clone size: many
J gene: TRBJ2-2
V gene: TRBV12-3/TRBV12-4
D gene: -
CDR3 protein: CASSLGGIFDTGELFF
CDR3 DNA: TGTGCCAGCAGTCTTGGGGGAATATTTGACACCGGGGAGCTGTTTTTT

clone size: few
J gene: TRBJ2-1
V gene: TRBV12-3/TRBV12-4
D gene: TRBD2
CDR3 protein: CASGGRPVPGLAEYNEQFF
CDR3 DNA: TGTGCCAGCGGCGGAAGGCCAGTACCAGGTCTAGCGGAGTACAATGAGCAGTTCTTC

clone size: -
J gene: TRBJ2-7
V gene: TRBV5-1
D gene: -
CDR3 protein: CASSPSGSYEQYF
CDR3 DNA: TGCGCCAGCAGCCCGAGTGGCTCCTACGAGCAGTACTTC

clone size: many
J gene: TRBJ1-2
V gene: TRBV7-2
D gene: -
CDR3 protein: CASSSYMEDGYTF
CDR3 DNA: TGTGCCAGCAGCTCGTACATGGAGGATGGCTACACCTTC

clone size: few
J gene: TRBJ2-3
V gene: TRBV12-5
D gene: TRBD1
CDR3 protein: CASGTGTGITDTQYF
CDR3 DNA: TGTGCTAGTGGTACCGGGACAGGCATCACAGATACGCAGTATTTT

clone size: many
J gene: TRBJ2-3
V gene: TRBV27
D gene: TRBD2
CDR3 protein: CASSAGLAEAGYTDTQYF
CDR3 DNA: TGTGCCAGCAGCGCGGGACTAGCGGAGGCGGGGTACACAGATACGCAGTATTTT

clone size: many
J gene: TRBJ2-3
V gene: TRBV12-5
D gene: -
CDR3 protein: CASGLGDTQYF
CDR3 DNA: TGTGCTAGTGGCCTCGGAGATACGCAGTATTTT

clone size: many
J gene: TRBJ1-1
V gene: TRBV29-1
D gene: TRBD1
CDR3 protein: CSSGGMTEAFF
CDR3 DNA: TGCAGCTCAGGGGGGATGACTGAAGCTTTCTTT

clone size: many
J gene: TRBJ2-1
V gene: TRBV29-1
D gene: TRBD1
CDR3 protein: CSVRDSDEQFF
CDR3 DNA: TGCAGCGTACGGGACAGCGATGAGCAGTTCTTC

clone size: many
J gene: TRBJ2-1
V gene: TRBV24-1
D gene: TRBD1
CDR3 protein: CATSDTGQGNNEQFF
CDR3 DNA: TGTGCCACCAGTGATACCGGACAGGGGAACAATGAGCAGTTCTTC

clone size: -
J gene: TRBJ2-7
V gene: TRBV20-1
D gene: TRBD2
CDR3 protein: CSASLGASGKRGYEQYF
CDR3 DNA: TGCAGTGCTTCTCTCGGGGCTAGCGGGAAAAGGGGGTACGAGCAGTACTTC

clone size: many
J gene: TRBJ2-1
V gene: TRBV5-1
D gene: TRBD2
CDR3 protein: CASSLEASGRTEQFF
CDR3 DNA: TGCGCCAGCAGCTTGGAGGCTAGCGGGAGGACTGAGCAGTTCTTC

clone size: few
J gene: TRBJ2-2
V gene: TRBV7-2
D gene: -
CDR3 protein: CASSLVEPGELFF
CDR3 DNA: TGTGCCAGCAGCTTAGTGGAGCCCGGGGAGCTGTTTTTT

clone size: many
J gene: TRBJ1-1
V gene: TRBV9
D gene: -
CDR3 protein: CASRPNSEAFF
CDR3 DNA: TGTGCCAGCAGGCCGAATTCTGAAGCTTTCTTT

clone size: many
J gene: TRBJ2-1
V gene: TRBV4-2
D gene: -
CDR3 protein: CASSQDYPSVINNEQFF
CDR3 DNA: TGTGCCAGCAGCCAAGATTACCCTAGCGTCATAAACAATGAGCAGTTCTTC

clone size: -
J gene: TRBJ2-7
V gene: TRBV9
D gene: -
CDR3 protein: CASSVVADYEQYF
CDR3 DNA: TGTGCCAGCAGCGTAGTTGCGGACTACGAGCAGTACTTC

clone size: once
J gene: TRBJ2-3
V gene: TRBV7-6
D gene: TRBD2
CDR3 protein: CASSLVAGGSTNTQYF
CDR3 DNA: TGTGCCAGCAGCTTGGTAGCGGGAGGGTCCACGAATACGCAGTATTTT

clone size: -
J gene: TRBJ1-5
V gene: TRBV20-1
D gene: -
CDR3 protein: CSASGYSNQPQHF
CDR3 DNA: TGCAGTGCTTCAGGCTATAGCAATCAGCCCCAGCATTTT

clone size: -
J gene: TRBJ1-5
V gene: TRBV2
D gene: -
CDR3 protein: CASSRRVNQPQHF
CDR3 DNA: TGTGCCAGCTCCCGACGGGTTAATCAGCCCCAGCATTTT

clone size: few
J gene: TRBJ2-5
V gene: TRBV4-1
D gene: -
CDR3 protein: CASSQIDSDQETQYF
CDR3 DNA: TGCGCCAGCAGCCAAATAGACAGCGACCAAGAGACCCAGTACTTC

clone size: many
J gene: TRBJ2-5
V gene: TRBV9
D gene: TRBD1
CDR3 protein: CASSVVGTGQETQYF
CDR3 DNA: TGTGCCAGCAGCGTAGTAGGGACAGGCCAAGAGACCCAGTACTTC

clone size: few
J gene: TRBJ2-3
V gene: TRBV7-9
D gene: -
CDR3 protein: CASSLQATDTQYF
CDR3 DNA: TGTGCCAGCAGCTTACAGGCCACAGATACGCAGTATTTT

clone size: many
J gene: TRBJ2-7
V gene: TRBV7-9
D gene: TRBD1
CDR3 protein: CASSQGERYEQYF
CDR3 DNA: TGTGCCAGCAGCCAGGGGGAGCGCTACGAGCAGTACTTC

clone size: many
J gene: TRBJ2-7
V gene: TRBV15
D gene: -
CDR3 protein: CATRASGVPYEQYF
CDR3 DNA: TGTGCCACCAGAGCTTCTGGGGTCCCCTACGAGCAGTACTTC

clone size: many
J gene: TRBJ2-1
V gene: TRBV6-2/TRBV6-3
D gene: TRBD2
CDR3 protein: CASRWTSGYNEQFF
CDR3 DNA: TGTGCCAGCAGATGGACTAGCGGCTACAATGAGCAGTTCTTC

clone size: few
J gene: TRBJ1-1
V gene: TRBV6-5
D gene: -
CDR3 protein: CASSREGTEAFF
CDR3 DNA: TGTGCCAGCAGTAGGGAGGGTACTGAAGCTTTCTTT

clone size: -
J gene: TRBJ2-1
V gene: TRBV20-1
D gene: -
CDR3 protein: CSAAGVNNEQFF
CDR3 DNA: TGCAGTGCTGCAGGGGTGAACAATGAGCAGTTCTTC

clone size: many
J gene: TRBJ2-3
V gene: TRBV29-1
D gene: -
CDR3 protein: CSAIGGGDGDTQYF
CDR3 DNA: TGCAGCGCCATTGGGGGGGGCGACGGAGATACGCAGTATTTT

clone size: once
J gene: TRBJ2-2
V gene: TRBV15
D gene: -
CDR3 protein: CATSGTRTGELFF
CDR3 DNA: TGTGCCACCTCTGGGACCAGGACCGGGGAGCTGTTTTTT

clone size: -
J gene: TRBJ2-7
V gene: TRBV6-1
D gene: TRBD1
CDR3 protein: CASSRDRVAEQYF
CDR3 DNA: TGTGCCAGCAGTCGGGACAGGGTGGCCGAGCAGTACTTC

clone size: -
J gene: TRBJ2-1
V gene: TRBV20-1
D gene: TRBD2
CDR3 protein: CSAKTPGLASSGEQFF
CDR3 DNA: TGCAGTGCAAAGACCCCGGGACTAGCGAGTTCTGGTGAGCAGTTCTTC

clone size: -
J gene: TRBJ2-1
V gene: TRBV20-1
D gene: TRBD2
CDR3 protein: CSARLAGSEQFF
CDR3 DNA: TGCAGTGCACGACTAGCGGGTAGTGAGCAGTTCTTC

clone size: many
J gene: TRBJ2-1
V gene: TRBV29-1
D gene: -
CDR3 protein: CSVVGQPSIGENEQFF
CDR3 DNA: TGCAGCGTCGTCGGACAGCCGTCCATAGGTGAGAATGAGCAGTTCTTC

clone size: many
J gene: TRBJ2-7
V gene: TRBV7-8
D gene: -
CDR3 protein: CASSLGVSSYEQYF
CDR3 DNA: TGTGCCAGCAGCCTCGGGGTGAGCTCCTACGAGCAGTACTTC

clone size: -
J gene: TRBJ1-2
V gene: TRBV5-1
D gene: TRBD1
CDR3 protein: CASSLESTGFYTF
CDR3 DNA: TGCGCCAGCAGCTTGGAATCGACAGGGTTTTACACCTTC

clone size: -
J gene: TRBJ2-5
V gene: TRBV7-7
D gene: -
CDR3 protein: CASSLELATGTQYF
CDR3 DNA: TGTGCCAGCAGCTTAGAGTTGGCTACGGGGACCCAGTACTTC

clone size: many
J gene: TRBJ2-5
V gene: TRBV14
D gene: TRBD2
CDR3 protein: CASSRGLAGVRNRVTQYF
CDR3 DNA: TGTGCCAGCAGCCGGGGACTAGCGGGAGTACGAAATCGGGTGACCCAGTACTTC